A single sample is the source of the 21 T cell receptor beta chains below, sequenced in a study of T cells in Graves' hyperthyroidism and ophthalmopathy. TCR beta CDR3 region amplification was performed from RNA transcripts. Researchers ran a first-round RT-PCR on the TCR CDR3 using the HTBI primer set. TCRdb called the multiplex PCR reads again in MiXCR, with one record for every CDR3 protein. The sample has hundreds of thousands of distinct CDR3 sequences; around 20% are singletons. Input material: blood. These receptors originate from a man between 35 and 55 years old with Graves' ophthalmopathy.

This CDR3 reads CSAVRNNEQFF. Written as DNA, the CDR3 is TGCAGTGCTGTCAGGAACAATGAGCAGTTCTTC. The chain uses TRBV20-1 and TRBJ2-1; no clear D. The CDR3 has 11 residues. From germline, CDR1 is DFQATT and CDR2 SNEGSKA (reference sequence). The ends were cut back, 5 bases at V and 5 bases at J, with 7 bases in the middle.

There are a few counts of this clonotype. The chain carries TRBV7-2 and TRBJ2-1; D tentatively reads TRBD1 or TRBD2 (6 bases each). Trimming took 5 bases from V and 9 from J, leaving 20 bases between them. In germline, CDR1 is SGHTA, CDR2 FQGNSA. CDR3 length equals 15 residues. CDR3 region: CASSQGVRPGAEQFF. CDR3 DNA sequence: TGTGCCAGCAGCCAAGGAGTAAGGCCGGGGGCTGAGCAGTTCTTC.

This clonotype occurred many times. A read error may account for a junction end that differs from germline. The CDR3 spells CASSLDARQVF. The CDR3 DNA follows: TGTGCCAGCAGCTTAGACGCCCGGCAGGTCTTT. The chain uses TRBV11-2 and TRBJ1-1; D not resolved. Germline lookup yields CDR1 SGHAT and CDR2 FQNNGV. This CDR3 is 11 amino acids long. The variable domain in full, completed from reference TRBV11-2 and TRBJ1-1, reads EAGVAQSPRYKIIEKRQSVAFWCNPISGHATLYWYQQILGQGPKLLIQFQNNGVVDDSQLPKDRFSAERLKGVDSTLKIQPAKLEDSAVYLCASSLDARQVFGQGTRLTVV.

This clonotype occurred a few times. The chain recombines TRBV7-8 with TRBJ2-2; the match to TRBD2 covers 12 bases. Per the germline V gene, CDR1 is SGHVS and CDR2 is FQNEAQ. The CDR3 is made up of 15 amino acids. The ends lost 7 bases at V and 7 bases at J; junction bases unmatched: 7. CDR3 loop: CASNPLAGGGGELFF. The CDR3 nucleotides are TGTGCCAGCAACCCGCTAGCGGGAGGGGGCGGGGAGCTGTTTTTT.

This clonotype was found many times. CDR3 amino acids: CASSLGSRESSYEQYF. The CDR3 nucleotides are TGTGCCAGCAGCTTAGGTAGCAGGGAGTCATCCTACGAGCAGTACTTC. This chain connects TRBV7-6 to TRBJ2-7; TRBD1 or TRBD2 may be the D gene (5 bases each). The germline V gene encodes CDR1 SGHVS and CDR2 FNYEAQ. Trimming shortened V by 1 base and J by 1 base, and 14 bases separated the two germline ends. The CDR3 length is 16 residues.

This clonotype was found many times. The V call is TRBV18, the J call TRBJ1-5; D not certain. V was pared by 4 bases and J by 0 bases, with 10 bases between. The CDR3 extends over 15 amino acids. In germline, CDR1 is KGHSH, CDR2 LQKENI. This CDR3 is CASSRAQNSNQPQHF. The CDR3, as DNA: TGTGCCAGCTCACGGGCACAGAATAGCAATCAGCCCCAGCATTTT.

The CDR3, as DNA: TGTGCCAGCAGGGCCGGGACAGTCTCCACGGACATTCAGTACTTC. Translated, it gives CASRAGTVSTDIQYF. V gene TRBV2 combines with J gene TRBJ2-4; TRBD1 agrees at 7 bases. Germline CDR1 SNHLY, CDR2 FYNNEI. The CDR3 totals 15 residues. The V and J ends lost 6 bases and 8 bases, in that order; junction bases with no gene match: 13.

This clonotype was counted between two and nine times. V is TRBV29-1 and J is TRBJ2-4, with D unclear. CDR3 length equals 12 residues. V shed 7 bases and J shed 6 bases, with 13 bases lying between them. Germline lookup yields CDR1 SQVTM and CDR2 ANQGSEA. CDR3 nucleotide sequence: TGCAGCGCCGCCCAGACGGGAAACATTCAGTACTTC. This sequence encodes CSAAQTGNIQYF.

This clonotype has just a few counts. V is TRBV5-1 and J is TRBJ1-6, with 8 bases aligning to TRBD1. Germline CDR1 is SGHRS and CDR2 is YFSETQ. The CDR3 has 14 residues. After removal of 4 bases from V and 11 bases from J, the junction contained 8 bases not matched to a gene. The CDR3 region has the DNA TGCGCCAGCAGCCCAGGGACAGGTATTCCACCCCTCCACTTT. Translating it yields CASSPGTGIPPLHF.

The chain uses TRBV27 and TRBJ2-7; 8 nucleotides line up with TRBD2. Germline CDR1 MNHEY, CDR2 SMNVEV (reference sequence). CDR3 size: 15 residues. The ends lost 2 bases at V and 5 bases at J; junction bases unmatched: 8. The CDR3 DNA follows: TGTGCCAGCAGTTTAAGTAGCGGGACCCTCCACGAGCAGTACTTC. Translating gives CASSLSSGTLHEQYF.

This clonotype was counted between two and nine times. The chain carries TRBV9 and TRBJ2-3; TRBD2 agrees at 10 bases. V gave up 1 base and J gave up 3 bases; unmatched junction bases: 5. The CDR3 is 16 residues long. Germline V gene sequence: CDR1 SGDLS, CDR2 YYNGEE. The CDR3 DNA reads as TGTGCCAGCAGCGTAAGATCTAGCGGGAGAACAGATACGCAGTATTTT. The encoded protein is CASSVRSSGRTDTQYF.

The DNA for the CDR3 is TGTGCCGCCCAAGGACAGGGGGAGCTCTTCGGCTACACCTTC. Its protein product is CAAQGQGELFGYTF. The V call is TRBV6-1, the J call TRBJ1-2; TRBD1 matches at 10 bases. V lost 11 bases and J lost 8; bases outside the gene matches: 14. The CDR3 spans 14 residues. CDR1 MNHNS and CDR2 SASEGT come from the germline V gene.

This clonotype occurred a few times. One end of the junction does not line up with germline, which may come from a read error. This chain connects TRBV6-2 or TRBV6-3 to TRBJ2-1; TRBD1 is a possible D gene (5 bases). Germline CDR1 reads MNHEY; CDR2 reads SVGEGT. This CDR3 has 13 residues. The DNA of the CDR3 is TGTGCCAGCAGTTACGGAGACCGGACACCGAACATCTTC. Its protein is CASSYGDRTPNIF.

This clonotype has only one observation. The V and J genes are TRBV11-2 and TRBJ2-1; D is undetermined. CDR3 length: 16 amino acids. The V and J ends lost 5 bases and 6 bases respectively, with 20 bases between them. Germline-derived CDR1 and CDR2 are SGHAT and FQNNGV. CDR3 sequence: CASSPTSMGSSNEQFF. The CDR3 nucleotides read TGTGCCAGCAGCCCCACATCCATGGGCTCATCCAATGAGCAGTTCTTC.

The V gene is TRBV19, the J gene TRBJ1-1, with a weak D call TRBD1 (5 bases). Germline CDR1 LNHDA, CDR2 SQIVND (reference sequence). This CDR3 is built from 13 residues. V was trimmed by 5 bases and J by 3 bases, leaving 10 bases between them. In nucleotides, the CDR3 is TGTGCCAGTAGTCACAGGAGGGACACTGAAGCTTTCTTT. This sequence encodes CASSHRRDTEAFF.

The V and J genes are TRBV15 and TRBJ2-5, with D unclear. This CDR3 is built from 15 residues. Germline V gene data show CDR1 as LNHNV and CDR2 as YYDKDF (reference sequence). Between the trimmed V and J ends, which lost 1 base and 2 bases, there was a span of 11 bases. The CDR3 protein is CATSRAPRQQETQYF. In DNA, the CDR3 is TGTGCCACCAGCAGAGCACCTAGACAACAAGAGACCCAGTACTTC.

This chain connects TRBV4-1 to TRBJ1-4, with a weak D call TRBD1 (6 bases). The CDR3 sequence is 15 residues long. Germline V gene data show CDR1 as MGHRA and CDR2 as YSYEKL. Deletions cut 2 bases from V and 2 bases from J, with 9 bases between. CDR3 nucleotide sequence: TGCGCCAGCAGCCAATCACAGGGTACTAATGAAAAACTGTTTTTT. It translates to CASSQSQGTNEKLFF.

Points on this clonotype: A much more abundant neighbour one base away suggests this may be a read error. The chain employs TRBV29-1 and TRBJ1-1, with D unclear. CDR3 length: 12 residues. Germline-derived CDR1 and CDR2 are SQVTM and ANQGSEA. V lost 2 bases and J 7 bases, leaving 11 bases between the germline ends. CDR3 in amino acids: CSVEHATDEAFF. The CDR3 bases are TGCAGCGTTGAACATGCCACAGATGAAGCTTTCTTT.

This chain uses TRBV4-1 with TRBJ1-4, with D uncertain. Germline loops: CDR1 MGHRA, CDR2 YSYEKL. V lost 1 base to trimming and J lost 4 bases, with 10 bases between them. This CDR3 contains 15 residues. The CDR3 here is CASSQGSSRNEKLFF. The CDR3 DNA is TGCGCCAGCAGCCAAGGGAGCAGCCGTAATGAAAAACTGTTTTTT.

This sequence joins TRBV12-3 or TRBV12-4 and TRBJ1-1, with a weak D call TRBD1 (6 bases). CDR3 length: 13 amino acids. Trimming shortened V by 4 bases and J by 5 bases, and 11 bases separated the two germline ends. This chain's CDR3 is CASSSDSSTEAFF. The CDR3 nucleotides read TGTGCCAGCAGTTCGGACAGTAGTACTGAAGCTTTCTTT.

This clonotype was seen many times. The CDR3 loop reads CASSQDSIGAAYGYTF. CDR3 bases: TGCGCCAGCAGCCAGGATAGCATAGGGGCAGCCTATGGCTACACCTTC. The rearrangement links TRBV4-1 to TRBJ1-2; maybe TRBD1 (5 bases). With 3 bases removed from V and 4 bases from J, the gap between germline ends came to 18 bases. Germline V gene data show CDR1 as MGHRA and CDR2 as YSYEKL. This CDR3 comprises 16 residues.